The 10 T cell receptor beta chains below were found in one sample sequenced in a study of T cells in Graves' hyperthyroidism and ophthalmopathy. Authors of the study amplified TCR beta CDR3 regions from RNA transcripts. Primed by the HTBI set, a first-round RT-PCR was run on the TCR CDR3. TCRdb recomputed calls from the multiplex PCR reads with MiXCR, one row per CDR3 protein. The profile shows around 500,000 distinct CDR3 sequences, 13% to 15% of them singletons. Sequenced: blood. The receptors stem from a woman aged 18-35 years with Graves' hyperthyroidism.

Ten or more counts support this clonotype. CDR3 residues: CAWSVPVFGELFF. The CDR3 DNA follows: TGTGCCTGGAGTGTACCCGTCTTCGGGGAGCTGTTTTTT. The genes are TRBV30 and TRBJ2-2, with D unclear. Germline CDR1 is GTSNPN and CDR2 is SVGIG (reference sequence). V was cut by 0 bases and J by 7 bases, with 9 bases left in between. There are 13 residues in the CDR3.

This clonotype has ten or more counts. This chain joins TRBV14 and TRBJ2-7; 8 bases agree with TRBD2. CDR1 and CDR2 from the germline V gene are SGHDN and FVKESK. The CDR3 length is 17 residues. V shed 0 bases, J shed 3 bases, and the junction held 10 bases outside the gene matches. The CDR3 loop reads CASSQDMDRGGFYEQYF. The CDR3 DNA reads TGTGCCAGCAGCCAAGATATGGATCGGGGGGGATTCTACGAGCAGTACTTC.

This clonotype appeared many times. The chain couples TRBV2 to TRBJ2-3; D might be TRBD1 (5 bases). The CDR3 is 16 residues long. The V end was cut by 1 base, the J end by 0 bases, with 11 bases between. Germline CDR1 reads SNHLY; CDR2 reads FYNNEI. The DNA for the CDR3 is TGTGCCAGCAGTGAAGACTTTGGGGCTAGCACAGATACGCAGTATTTT. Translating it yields CASSEDFGASTDTQYF.

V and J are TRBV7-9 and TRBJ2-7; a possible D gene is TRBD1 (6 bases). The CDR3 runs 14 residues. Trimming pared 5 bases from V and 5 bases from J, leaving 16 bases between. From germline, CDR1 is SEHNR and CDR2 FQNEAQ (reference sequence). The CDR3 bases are TGTGCCAGCAGCACCCGGGACACGTTAAACGAGCAGTACTTC. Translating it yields CASSTRDTLNEQYF.

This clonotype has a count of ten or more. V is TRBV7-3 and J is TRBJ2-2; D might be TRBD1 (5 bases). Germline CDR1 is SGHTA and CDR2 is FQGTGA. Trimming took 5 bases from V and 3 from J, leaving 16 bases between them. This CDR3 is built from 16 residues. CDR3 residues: CASSDQGQGYTGELFF. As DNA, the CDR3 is TGTGCCAGCAGCGACCAGGGTCAGGGCTACACCGGGGAGCTGTTTTTT.

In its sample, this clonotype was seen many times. CDR3 amino acids: CASIRGGNQPQHF. The CDR3 coding sequence is TGTGCCAGCATAAGGGGGGGCAATCAGCCCCAGCATTTT. V usage is TRBV12-3 or TRBV12-4 and J usage is TRBJ1-5, with a tentative D call TRBD1 (6 bases). Trimming cost V 7 bases and J 2 bases, with 9 bases left between them. CDR3 size: 13 residues.

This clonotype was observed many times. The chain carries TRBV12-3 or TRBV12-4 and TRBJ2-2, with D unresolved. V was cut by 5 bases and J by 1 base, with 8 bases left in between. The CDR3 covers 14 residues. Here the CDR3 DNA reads TGTGCCAGCAGTAGACTCCTGAACACCGGGGAGCTGTTTTTT. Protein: CASSRLLNTGELFF.

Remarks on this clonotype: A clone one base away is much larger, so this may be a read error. CDR3 region: CATSDRGTNYGYTF. CDR3 nucleotide sequence: TGTGCCACCAGTGACCGAGGCACTAACTATGGCTACACCTTC. V gene TRBV24-1 combines with J gene TRBJ1-2; D not resolved. Trimming stripped 4 bases from V and 0 bases from J, with 8 bases between. CDR3 length: 14 residues. Germline V CDR1 and CDR2: KGHDR, SFDVKD.

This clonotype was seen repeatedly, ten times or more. CDR3 in DNA: TGTGCCAGCAGCTTACCGACTAGGGGCACAGATACGCAGTATTTT. Amino acid sequence: CASSLPTRGTDTQYF. The J gene is TRBJ2-3, the V gene TRBV11-2; weak D call: TRBD2 (6 bases). Looked up from germline, CDR1 is SGHAT and CDR2 is FQNNGV. Trimming took off 2 bases at V and 1 base at J, with 10 bases between the two ends. The CDR3 contains 15 residues.

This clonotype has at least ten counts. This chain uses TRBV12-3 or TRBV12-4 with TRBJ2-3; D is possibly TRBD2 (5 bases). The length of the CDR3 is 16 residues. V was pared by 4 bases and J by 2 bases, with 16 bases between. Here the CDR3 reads CASSSVSRVLTDTQYF. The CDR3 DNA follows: TGTGCCAGCAGTTCAGTGTCGCGGGTCCTCACAGATACGCAGTATTTT.